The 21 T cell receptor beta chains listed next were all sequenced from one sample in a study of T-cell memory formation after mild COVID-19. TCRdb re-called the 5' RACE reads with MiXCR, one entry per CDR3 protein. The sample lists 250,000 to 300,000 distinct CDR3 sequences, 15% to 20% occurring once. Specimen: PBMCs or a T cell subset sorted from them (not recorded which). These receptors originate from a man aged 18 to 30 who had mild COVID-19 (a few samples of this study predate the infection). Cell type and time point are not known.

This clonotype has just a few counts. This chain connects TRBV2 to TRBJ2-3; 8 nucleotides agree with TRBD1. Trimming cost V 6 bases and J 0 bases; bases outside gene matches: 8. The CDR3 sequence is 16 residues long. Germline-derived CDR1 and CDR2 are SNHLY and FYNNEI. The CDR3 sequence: CASRKDRVSSTDTQYF. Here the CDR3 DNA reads TGTGCCAGCAGGAAGGACAGGGTTTCTAGCACAGATACGCAGTATTTT.

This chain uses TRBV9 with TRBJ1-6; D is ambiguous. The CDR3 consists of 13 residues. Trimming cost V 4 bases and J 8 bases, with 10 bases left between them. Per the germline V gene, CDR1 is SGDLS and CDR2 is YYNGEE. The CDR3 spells CASSPGRDSPLHF. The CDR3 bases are TGTGCCAGCAGCCCGGGGAGAGATTCACCCCTCCACTTT.

In nucleotides, the CDR3 is TGTGCCAGCAGTTACTCGGGGGGCGGGAGCGCGTACAATGAGCAGTTCTTC. This translates into CASSYSGGGSAYNEQFF. The rearrangement joins TRBV6-5 to TRBJ2-1, with TRBD2 as a possible D gene (7 bases). Germline-derived CDR1 and CDR2 are MNHEY and SVGAGI. There are 17 residues in the CDR3. V lost 0 bases and J lost 4, with 16 bases in between.

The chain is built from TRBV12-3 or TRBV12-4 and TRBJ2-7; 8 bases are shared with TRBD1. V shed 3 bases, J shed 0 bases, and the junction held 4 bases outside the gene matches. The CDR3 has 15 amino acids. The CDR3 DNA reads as TGTGCCAGCAGTTTTGGACAGGGACCCTCCTACGAGCAGTACGTC. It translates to CASSFGQGPSYEQYV.

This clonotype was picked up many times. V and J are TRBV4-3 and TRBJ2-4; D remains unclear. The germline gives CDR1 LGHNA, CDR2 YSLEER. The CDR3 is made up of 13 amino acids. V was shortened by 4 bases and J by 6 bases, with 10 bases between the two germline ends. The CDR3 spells CASSPETGNIQYF. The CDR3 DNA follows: TGCGCCAGCAGCCCCGAAACGGGAAACATTCAGTACTTC.

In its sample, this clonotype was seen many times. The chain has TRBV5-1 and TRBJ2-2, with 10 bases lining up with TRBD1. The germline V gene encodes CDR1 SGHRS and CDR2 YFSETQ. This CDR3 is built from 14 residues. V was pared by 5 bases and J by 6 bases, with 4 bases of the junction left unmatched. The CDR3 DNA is TGCGCCAGCAGTCCAGACAGGGGGCCCGGGGAGCTGTTTTTT. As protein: CASSPDRGPGELFF.

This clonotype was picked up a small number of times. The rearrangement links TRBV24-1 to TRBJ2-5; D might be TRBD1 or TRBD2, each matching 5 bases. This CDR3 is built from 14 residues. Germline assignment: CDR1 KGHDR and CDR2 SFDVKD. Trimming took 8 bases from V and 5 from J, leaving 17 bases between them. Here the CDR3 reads CATTRDVSTETQYF. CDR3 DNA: TGTGCCACCACTAGGGACGTCTCGACGGAGACCCAGTACTTC.

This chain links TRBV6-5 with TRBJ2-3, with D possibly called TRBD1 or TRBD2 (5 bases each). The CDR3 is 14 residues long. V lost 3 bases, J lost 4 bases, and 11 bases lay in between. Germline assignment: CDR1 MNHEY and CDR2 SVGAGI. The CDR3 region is CASSYRGVADTQYF. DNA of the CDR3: TGTGCCAGCAGTTATCGAGGGGTGGCAGATACGCAGTATTTT.

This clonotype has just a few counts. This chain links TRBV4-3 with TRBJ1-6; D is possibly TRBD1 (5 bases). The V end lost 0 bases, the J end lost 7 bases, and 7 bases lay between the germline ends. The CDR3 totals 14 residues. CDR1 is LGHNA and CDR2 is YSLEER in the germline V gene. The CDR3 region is CASSQETANSPLHF. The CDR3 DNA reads TGCGCCAGCAGCCAAGAGACAGCAAATTCACCCCTCCACTTT.

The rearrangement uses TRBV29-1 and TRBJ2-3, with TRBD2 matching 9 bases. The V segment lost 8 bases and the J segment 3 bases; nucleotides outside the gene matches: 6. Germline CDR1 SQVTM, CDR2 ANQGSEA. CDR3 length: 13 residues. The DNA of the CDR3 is TGCAGCTGGCGGGAGGGCGTAACAGATACGCAGTATTTT. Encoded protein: CSWREGVTDTQYF.

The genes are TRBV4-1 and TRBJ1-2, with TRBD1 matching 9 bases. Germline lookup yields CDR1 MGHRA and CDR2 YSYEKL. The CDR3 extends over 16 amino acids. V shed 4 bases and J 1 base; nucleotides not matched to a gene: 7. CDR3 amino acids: CASSPGTGNYNYGYTF. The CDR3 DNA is TGCGCCAGCAGCCCCGGGACAGGGAACTATAACTATGGCTACACCTTC.

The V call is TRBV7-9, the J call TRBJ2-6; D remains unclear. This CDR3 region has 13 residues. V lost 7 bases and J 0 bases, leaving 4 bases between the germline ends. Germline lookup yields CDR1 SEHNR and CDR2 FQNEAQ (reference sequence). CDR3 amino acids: CASTRSGANVLTF. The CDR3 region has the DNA TGTGCCAGCACCCGCTCTGGGGCCAACGTCCTGACTTTC. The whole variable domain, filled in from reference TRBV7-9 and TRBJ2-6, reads DTGVSQNPRHKITKRGQNVTFRCDPISEHNRLYWYRQTLGQGPEFLTYFQNEAQLEKSRLLSDRFSAERPKGSFSTLEIQRTEQGDSAMYLCASTRSGANVLTFGAGSRLTVL.

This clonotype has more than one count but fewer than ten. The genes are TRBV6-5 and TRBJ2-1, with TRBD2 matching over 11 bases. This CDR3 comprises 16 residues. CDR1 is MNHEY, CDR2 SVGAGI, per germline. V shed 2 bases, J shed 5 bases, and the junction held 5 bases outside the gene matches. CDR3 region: CASSYVAGGPHNEQFF. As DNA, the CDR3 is TGTGCCAGCAGTTACGTAGCGGGGGGGCCCCACAATGAGCAGTTCTTC.

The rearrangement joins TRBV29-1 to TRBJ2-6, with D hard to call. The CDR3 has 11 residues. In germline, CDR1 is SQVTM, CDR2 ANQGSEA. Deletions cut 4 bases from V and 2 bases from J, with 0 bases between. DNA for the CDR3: TGCAGCGTTGCTGGGGCCAACGTCCTGACTTTC. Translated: CSVAGANVLTF.

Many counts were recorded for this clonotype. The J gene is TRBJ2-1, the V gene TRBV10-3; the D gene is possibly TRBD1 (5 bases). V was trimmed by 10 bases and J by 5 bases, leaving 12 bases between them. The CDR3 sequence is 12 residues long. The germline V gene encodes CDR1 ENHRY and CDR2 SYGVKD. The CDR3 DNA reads TGTGCCACCTCGCCCAGGGACAATGAGCAGTTCTTC. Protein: CATSPRDNEQFF.

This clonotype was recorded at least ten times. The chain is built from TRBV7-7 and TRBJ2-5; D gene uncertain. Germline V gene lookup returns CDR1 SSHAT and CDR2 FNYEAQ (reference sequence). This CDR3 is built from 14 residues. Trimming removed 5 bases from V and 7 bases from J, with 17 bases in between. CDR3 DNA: TGTGCCAGCAGCCCCCGGGCTGGGCATGGGACCCAGTACTTC. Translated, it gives CASSPRAGHGTQYF.

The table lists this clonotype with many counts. The CDR3 bases are TGTGCCAGCAGTTCGTCGGACGTAGGGCAGTTCTTC. Translating it yields CASSSSDVGQFF. The chain is built from TRBV2 and TRBJ2-1; no clear D. The CDR3 runs to 12 residues. Germline CDR1 is SNHLY and CDR2 is FYNNEI. V lost 5 bases and J lost 12, with 14 bases in between. Using reference TRBV2 and TRBJ2-1 for the parts outside the CDR3, the full variable domain is EPEVTQTPSHQVTQMGQEVILRCVPISNHLYFYWYRQILGQKVEFLVSFYNNEISEKSEIFDDQFSVERPDGSNFTLKIRSTKLEDSAMYFCASSSSDVGQFFGPGTRLTVL.

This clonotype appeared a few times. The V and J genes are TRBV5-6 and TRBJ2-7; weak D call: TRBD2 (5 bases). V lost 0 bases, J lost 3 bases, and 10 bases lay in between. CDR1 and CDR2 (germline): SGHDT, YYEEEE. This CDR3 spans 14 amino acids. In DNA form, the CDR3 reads TGTGCCAGCAGCTTGGGGGAGCCGTTCTACGAGCAGTACTTC. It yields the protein CASSLGEPFYEQYF.

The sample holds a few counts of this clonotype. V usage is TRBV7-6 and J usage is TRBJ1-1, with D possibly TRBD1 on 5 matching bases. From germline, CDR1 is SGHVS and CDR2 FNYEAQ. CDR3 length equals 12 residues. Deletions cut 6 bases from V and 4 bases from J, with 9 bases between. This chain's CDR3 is CASRGTTTEAFF. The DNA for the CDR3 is TGTGCCAGCAGAGGGACGACCACTGAAGCTTTCTTT.

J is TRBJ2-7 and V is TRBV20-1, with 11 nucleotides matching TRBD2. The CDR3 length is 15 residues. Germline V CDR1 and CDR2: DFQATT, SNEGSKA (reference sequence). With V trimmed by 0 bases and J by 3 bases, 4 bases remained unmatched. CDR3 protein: CSARDPTSGDYEQYV. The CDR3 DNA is TGCAGTGCTAGAGATCCGACTAGCGGGGACTACGAGCAGTACGTC.

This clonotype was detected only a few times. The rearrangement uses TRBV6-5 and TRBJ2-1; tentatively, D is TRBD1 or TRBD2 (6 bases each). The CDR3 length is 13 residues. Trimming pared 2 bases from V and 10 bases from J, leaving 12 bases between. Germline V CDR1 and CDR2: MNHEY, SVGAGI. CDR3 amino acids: CASSYLGGGEQFF. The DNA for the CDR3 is TGTGCCAGCAGTTACCTTGGAGGGGGGGAGCAGTTCTTC.